This T cell receptor beta chain was obtained from a study of siplizumab effects on memory and regulatory T cells. Here immunoSEQ multiplex PCR was the method, and the copy in TCRdb shows in-frame clones only, minus some. The sample holds about 120,000 clones, roughly 95% seen once. V was cut by 2 bases and J by 0 bases, with 10 bases left in between. The CDR3 runs to 15 residues. Germline assignment: CDR1 KGHSH and CDR2 LQKENI. Sequencing was performed on non-Treg CD4+ T cells sorted from blood. This TCR was recovered from a human donor in good health. V usage is TRBV18 and J usage is TRBJ2-5; maybe TRBD2 (6 bases). CDR3 sequence (DNA): TGTGCCAGCTCACCAGCGGGGAAGTACCAAGAGACCCAGTACTTC. Encoded protein: CASSPAGKYQETQYF.